The rows below give T cell receptor beta chains drawn from one sample of a study of blood T cell repertoires in COVID-19. Method: immunoSEQ multiplex PCR; TCRdb's copy keeps in-frame clones and lacks some. Of under 300,000 clones in the sample, 86% were seen once. Sequenced input: peripheral blood. Source of these receptors: a woman aged 25 to 39 with active or convalescent COVID-19. Each CDR3 is given with its conserved first and last residue. D genes are given only for firm matches. Size is omitted from some rows. Given values are once, few, many or a class for expanded clones.

abundance	v_gene	d_gene	j_gene	CDR3aa	CDR3nt
NA	TRBV4-1	NA	TRBJ1-1	CASSPNPGGRAEAFF	TGCGCCAGCAGCCCGAACCCGGGGGGAAGGGCTGAAGCTTTCTTT
once	TRBV6-1	TRBD1	TRBJ2-7	CASSEGPIQGEGGQYF	TGTGCCAGCAGTGAAGGTCCAATTCAGGGGGAAGGGGGGCAGTACTTC
NA	TRBV30	TRBD1	TRBJ1-2	CAWSGPRTGGSSNYGYTF	TGTGCCTGGAGTGGACCCCGGACAGGGGGTTCCTCTAACTATGGCTACACCTTC
NA	TRBV7-2	NA	TRBJ1-6	CASSLNEQKNSPLHF	TGTGCCAGCAGCTTAAATGAACAGAAAAATTCACCCCTCCACTTT
NA	TRBV12-3/TRBV12-4	NA	TRBJ1-6	CASSLQGNSPLHF	TGTGCCAGCAGTTTACAGGGGAATTCACCCCTCCACTTT
NA	TRBV24-1	NA	TRBJ1-5	CATSDGATGSSNQPQHF	TGTGCCACCAGTGATGGAGCAACAGGAAGCAGCAATCAGCCCCAGCATTTT
NA	TRBV7-2	TRBD2	TRBJ2-7	CASSQRGGPPYEQYF	TGTGCCAGCAGCCAGCGGGGGGGACCTCCCTACGAGCAGTACTTC
NA	TRBV9	NA	TRBJ2-3	CASSVGGQSTDTQYF	TGTGCCAGCAGCGTAGGCGGACAGAGCACAGATACGCAGTATTTT
few	TRBV5-1	NA	TRBJ2-7	CASRRPESPYEQYF	TGCGCCAGCAGGAGGCCGGAGTCACCCTACGAGCAGTACTTC
NA	TRBV5-5	TRBD2	TRBJ2-3	CASSGTSGGLWRSTDTQYF	TGTGCCAGCAGCGGGACTAGCGGGGGCCTCTGGCGGAGCACAGATACGCAGTATTTT
NA	TRBV6-5	NA	TRBJ2-6	CASLWANVLTF	TGTGCCAGCCTCTGGGCCAACGTCCTGACTTTC
NA	TRBV6-5	TRBD1	TRBJ1-2	CASSPTDRVGGYTF	TGTGCCAGCAGTCCTACCGACAGGGTGGGAGGCTACACCTTC
NA	TRBV6-2/TRBV6-3	TRBD2	TRBJ2-2	CASSSKSGGNTGELFF	TGTGCCAGCAGTTCGAAGAGCGGGGGGAACACCGGGGAGCTGTTTTTT
NA	TRBV27	NA	TRBJ2-3	CASSSLRGKDTQYF	TGTGCCAGCAGTTCTCTCCGGGGGAAAGATACGCAGTATTTT
NA	TRBV30	NA	TRBJ1-1	CAWSVLVNTEAFF	TGTGCCTGGAGTGTACTTGTGAACACTGAAGCTTTCTTT
NA	TRBV5-1	TRBD1	TRBJ1-2	CASSKTDRVYGYTF	TGCGCCAGCAGCAAAACGGACAGGGTGTATGGCTACACCTTC
NA	TRBV7-9	NA	TRBJ1-2	CASSLDNIPNYGYTF	TGTGCCAGCAGCTTAGATAACATCCCTAACTATGGCTACACCTTC
NA	TRBV2	NA	TRBJ2-7	CASSEIQSLSSSYEQYF	TGTGCCAGCAGTGAAATCCAAAGTCTATCTAGCTCCTACGAGCAGTACTTC
NA	TRBV24-1	NA	TRBJ2-7	CATSDIDGYEQYF	TGTGCCACCAGTGACATCGACGGGTACGAGCAGTACTTC
NA	TRBV6-6	NA	TRBJ1-1	CASSRDRNTEAFF	TGTGCCAGCAGCCGTGATAGGAACACTGAAGCTTTCTTT
NA	TRBV5-1	NA	TRBJ2-3	CASSLDGEADTQYF	TGCGCCAGCAGCTTAGATGGAGAGGCAGATACGCAGTATTTT
NA	TRBV14	TRBD1	TRBJ2-1	CASSNPGTVYNEQFF	TGTGCCAGCAGCAATCCCGGGACAGTCTACAATGAGCAGTTCTTC
NA	TRBV30	NA	TRBJ2-7	CAWSVSRAREQYF	TGTGCCTGGAGTGTAAGCAGGGCCCGCGAGCAGTACTTC
NA	TRBV6-2/TRBV6-3	TRBD1	TRBJ1-2	CASSSKGARNYGYTF	TGTGCCAGCAGTTCCAAGGGGGCCAGAAACTATGGCTACACCTTC
NA	TRBV20-1	TRBD2	TRBJ2-2	CSASTITGTSGVWYTGELFF	TGCAGTGCTAGTACAATAACAGGGACTAGCGGGGTTTGGTACACCGGGGAGCTGTTTTTT
NA	TRBV19	TRBD1	TRBJ2-6	CASRSGTGSSGANVLTF	TGTGCCAGTAGATCCGGGACAGGGTCCTCTGGGGCCAACGTCCTGACTTTC
NA	TRBV7-3	NA	TRBJ2-1	CASSFGHRSYNEQFF	TGTGCCAGCAGCTTCGGACACCGCTCCTACAATGAGCAGTTCTTC
NA	TRBV13	TRBD1	TRBJ1-2	CASSPIGAGTGDGYTF	TGTGCCAGCAGCCCTATAGGGGCCGGGACAGGGGATGGCTACACCTTC
NA	TRBV28	NA	TRBJ1-5	CASTSRGFQPQHF	TGTGCCAGCACATCGAGGGGGTTTCAGCCCCAGCATTTT
NA	TRBV18	TRBD1	TRBJ1-2	CASSSRQGFHYGYTF	TGTGCCAGCTCATCACGACAGGGGTTTCACTATGGCTACACCTTC
NA	TRBV7-8	TRBD1	TRBJ2-7	CASSLDPRDRDYEQYF	TGTGCCAGCAGCTTAGACCCCCGGGACAGAGATTACGAGCAGTACTTC
NA	TRBV6-1	NA	TRBJ1-1	CASSESYRVKGAFF	TGTGCCAGCAGTGAATCTTACAGGGTTAAGGGGGCTTTCTTT
NA	TRBV24-1	NA	TRBJ1-6	CATSDLLVQGSSYNSPLHF	TGTGCCACCAGTGATTTGCTGGTCCAGGGAAGCTCCTATAATTCACCCCTCCACTTT
NA	TRBV30	NA	TRBJ1-2	CAWIGRADYGYTF	TGTGCCTGGATCGGGAGAGCTGACTATGGCTACACCTTC
NA	TRBV9	NA	TRBJ2-7	CASSVAPGAYEQYF	TGTGCCAGCAGCGTAGCTCCGGGGGCCTACGAGCAGTACTTC
NA	TRBV30	NA	TRBJ1-4	CAWRKQGTSREKLFF	TGTGCCTGGAGGAAACAGGGAACGTCCAGGGAAAAACTGTTTTTT
NA	TRBV6-6	NA	TRBJ1-5	CASSENQPQHF	TGTGCCAGCAGTGAGAATCAGCCCCAGCATTTT
NA	TRBV7-2	NA	TRBJ2-7	CASSLGRADSYEQYF	TGTGCCAGCAGCTTAGGCAGGGCAGATTCCTACGAGCAGTACTTC
NA	TRBV19	NA	TRBJ1-1	CASSIRGAGTEAFF	TGTGCCAGTAGTATCCGGGGGGCTGGGACTGAAGCTTTCTTT
NA	TRBV6-6	NA	TRBJ1-4	CASRHSGGEKLFF	TGTGCCAGCAGGCATTCCGGTGGTGAAAAACTGTTTTTT
NA	TRBV30	NA	TRBJ1-1	CAWSVGGLNTEAFF	TGTGCCTGGAGTGTCGGAGGGTTGAACACTGAAGCTTTCTTT
once	TRBV6-2/TRBV6-3	TRBD1	TRBJ1-4	CASCLTGGNTNEKLFF	TGTGCCAGCTGCCTTACAGGGGGGAATACTAATGAAAAACTGTTTTTT
NA	TRBV5-1	NA	TRBJ2-5	CASSLEAGRETQYF	TGCGCCAGCAGCTTGGAGGCAGGGAGGGAGACCCAGTACTTC
NA	TRBV10-1	NA	TRBJ2-3	CASSQGYPTDTQYF	TGCGCCAGCAGCCAGGGTTACCCCACAGATACGCAGTATTTT
NA	TRBV19	NA	TRBJ1-5	CASIDRQHSSNQPQHF	TGTGCCAGTATTGATCGACAGCACTCTAGCAATCAGCCCCAGCATTTT